A selection of T cell receptor beta chains follows, all from one sample in a study of T cells after somatic rescue of genetic block. Generated by immunoSEQ multiplex PCR, the TCRdb table keeps only in-frame clones and is missing some. This table has tens of thousands of clones, under 95% appearing once. Sequencing was done on a sample of peripheral blood mononuclear cells (PBMCs). Receptor source: a man between 40 and 49 years old. Both conserved end residues are part of each CDR3. Fields, in order: V gene, D gene, clone size, J gene, CDR3 DNA, CDR3 protein. D genes are given only for firm matches. The size of a clone is reported for some rows only, either as once, few or many, or as a class for expanded clones.

TRBV2,.,.,TRBJ1-2,TGTGCCAGCACAAACAGGCTACTAGGGACTAACTATGGCTACACCTTC,CASTNRLLGTNYGYTF
TRBV4-1,.,once,TRBJ1-1,TGCGCCAGCAGCCAAGACGAGGGTTTGAACACTGAAGCTTTCTTT,CASSQDEGLNTEAFF
TRBV2,.,.,TRBJ2-7,TGTGCCAGCCGAGGGCAGGGTCCCCTGAGGGAGCAGTACTTC,CASRGQGPLREQYF
TRBV7-9,.,.,TRBJ2-7,TGTGCCAGCAGCCCGATTGGGACTCCCTACGAGCAGTACTTC,CASSPIGTPYEQYF
TRBV5-1,TRBD2,.,TRBJ2-3,TGCGCCAGCAGCTTGGTACAGCCGGGACTAGCGGGTGCGGATACGCAGTATTTT,CASSLVQPGLAGADTQYF
TRBV5-1,TRBD2,once,TRBJ2-7,TGCGCCAGCAGCTTGGTAGCGGGAGTCGTTGAGCAGTACTTC,CASSLVAGVVEQYF
TRBV6-6,.,once,TRBJ1-4,TGTGCCAGCAGTTACTCGGGAGCGGGTGAAAAACTGTTTTTT,CASSYSGAGEKLFF
TRBV5-4,TRBD1,.,TRBJ2-3,TGTGCCAGCAGCAGGCAGGGGGCGGTGGGCACAGATACGCAGTATTTT,CASSRQGAVGTDTQYF
TRBV11-2,.,.,TRBJ2-7,TGTGCCAGCAGCGCTAGGACAGACTCCTACGAGCAGTACTTC,CASSARTDSYEQYF
TRBV2,.,.,TRBJ1-5,TGTGCCAGCACCCAAACAGGGAATAGCAATCAGCCCCAGCATTTT,CASTQTGNSNQPQHF